The 24 T cell receptor beta chains in this list originate from one sample, sequenced in a study of shared clonotypes between healthy human individuals. Sequencing was performed with immunoSEQ multiplex PCR; in TCRdb, only in-frame clones are kept and a portion is missing. The sample consists of 470,000 or so clones, more than 75% of them appearing once. Sequences were obtained from PBMCs. Receptors were obtained from a woman aged 40 to 49 in good health. Some clones in this sample may be carry-over from other donors' samples.

This chain links TRBV5-1 with TRBJ2-1, with D maybe TRBD1 (5 bases). This CDR3 contains 15 residues. CDR1 and CDR2 (germline): SGHRS, YFSETQ. Trimming cost V 0 bases and J 11 bases, with 18 bases left between them. This CDR3 reads CASSLGVAGSFKQFF. The DNA of the CDR3 is TGCGCCAGCAGCTTGGGGGTGGCAGGGTCCTTTAAGCAGTTCTTC.

In its sample, this clone was seen once. This chain uses TRBV10-3 with TRBJ2-2; D is undetermined. The germline CDR1 and CDR2 sequences are ENHRY and SYGVKD. V gave up 7 bases and J gave up 3 bases, with 12 bases separating them. There are 14 residues in the CDR3. The CDR3 loop reads CAIMLGSHTGELFF. The CDR3 DNA is TGTGCCATCATGTTGGGCTCACACACCGGGGAGCTGTTTTTT.

V is TRBV5-6 and J is TRBJ2-2, with D unresolved. V was clipped by 4 bases and J by 7 bases, with 17 bases between them. The CDR3 is made up of 15 amino acids. The germline V gene encodes CDR1 SGHDT and CDR2 YYEEEE. The CDR3 loop reads CASSPPGIWSGELFF. CDR3 in DNA: TGTGCCAGCAGCCCGCCTGGGATTTGGAGCGGGGAGCTGTTTTTT.

In its sample, this clone was seen many times. This sample also contains other DNA sequences that code for the same CDR3. CDR3 DNA sequence: TGTGCCAGCAGCGTAGGGGGGGAAGAGACCCAGTACTTC. This sequence encodes CASSVGGEETQYF. The gene calls are TRBV9 and TRBJ2-5, with a weak D call TRBD2 (6 bases). Germline V gene sequence: CDR1 SGDLS, CDR2 YYNGEE. The CDR3 contains 13 residues. Trimming removed 0 bases from V and 3 bases from J, with 6 bases in between.

This chain connects TRBV30 to TRBJ2-1; D is possibly TRBD2 (5 bases). V gave up 1 base and J gave up 10 bases, with 17 bases separating them. Germline CDR1 is GTSNPN and CDR2 is SVGIG (reference sequence). The CDR3 is 14 residues long. CDR3 nucleotide sequence: TGTGCCTGGAGTGGGGGAGCGGCGGGCCTCGAGCAGTTCTTC. Protein sequence: CAWSGGAAGLEQFF.

The gene calls are TRBV5-4 and TRBJ2-7, with a possible D match to TRBD2 (6 bases). CDR1 and CDR2 from the germline V gene are SGHNT and YYREEE (reference sequence). The CDR3 extends over 13 amino acids. V shed 0 bases and J shed 3 bases, with 7 bases lying between them. The CDR3 is CASSLGLDYEQYF. The CDR3 DNA follows: TGTGCCAGCAGCTTGGGACTAGACTACGAGCAGTACTTC. Using reference TRBV5-4 and TRBJ2-7 for the parts outside the CDR3, the full variable domain is ETGVTQSPTHLIKTRGQQVTLRCSSQSGHNTVSWYQQALGQGPQFIFQYYREEENGRGNFPPRFSGLQFPNYSSELNVNALELDDSALYLCASSLGLDYEQYFGPGTRLTVT.

The V call is TRBV28, the J call TRBJ1-2; D remains unclear. CDR1 is MDHEN, CDR2 SYDVKM, per germline. The CDR3 is made up of 14 amino acids. The V gene lost 4 bases and the J gene lost 2 bases, with 11 bases spanning the gap. The CDR3 region is CASSSANMNYGYTF. CDR3 bases: TGTGCCAGCAGTTCCGCAAACATGAACTATGGCTACACCTTC.

The chain links TRBV13 to TRBJ2-2, with TRBD2 matching 8 bases. The CDR3 spans 17 residues. CDR1 is PRHDT, CDR2 FYEKMQ, per germline (reference sequence). With 5 bases clipped from V and 6 bases from J, the junction kept 14 bases outside the gene matches. The CDR3, as DNA: TGTGCCAGCAGCCCAATACCGGGACTAGAAGGACCCGGGGAGCTGTTTTTT. This translates into CASSPIPGLEGPGELFF. The full variable domain, with the rest looked up from reference TRBV13 and TRBJ2-2, is AAGVIQSPRHLIKEKRETATLKCYPIPRHDTVYWYQQGPGQDPQFLISFYEKMQSDKGSIPDRFSAQQFSDYHSELNMSSLELGDSALYFCASSPIPGLEGPGELFFGEGSRLTVL.

For this clone: At one end, the junction sequence differs from germline, possibly due to a read error. The V call is TRBV7-8, the J call TRBJ2-1; D tentatively reads TRBD1 or TRBD2 (5 bases each). Germline CDR1 is SGHVS and CDR2 is FQNEAQ. This CDR3 spans 11 amino acids. The CDR3 region is CASSLGGTPIF. DNA of the CDR3: TGTGCCAGCAGCTTAGGGGGGACCCCGATCTTC. The complete variable domain, with remaining parts taken from reference TRBV7-8 and TRBJ2-1, reads GAGVSQSPRYKVAKRGQDVALRCDPISGHVSLFWYQQALGQGPEFLTYFQNEAQLDKSGLPSDRFFAERPEGSVSTLKIQRTQQEDSAVYLCASSLGGTPIFGPGTRLTVL.

This clone was picked up one time. V usage is TRBV19 and J usage is TRBJ2-1; 9 bases match TRBD2. The CDR3 has 17 residues. Germline V gene data show CDR1 as LNHDA and CDR2 as SQIVND (reference sequence). After removal of 3 bases from V and 6 bases from J, the junction contained 12 bases not matched to a gene. In nucleotides, the CDR3 is TGTGCCAGTAGTATGGTGGCGGGAGGGCCCTCGGGCAATGAGCAGTTCTTC. As protein: CASSMVAGGPSGNEQFF.

The gene calls are TRBV5-1 and TRBJ1-2, with a weak D call TRBD1 (5 bases). Germline-derived CDR1 and CDR2 are SGHRS and YFSETQ. V was cut by 1 base and J by 4 bases, with 14 bases left in between. CDR3 length equals 15 residues. CDR3 region: CASSLQGGGSYGYTF. CDR3 bases: TGCGCCAGCAGCTTGCAGGGAGGAGGGAGCTATGGCTACACCTTC.

The chain recombines TRBV5-6 with TRBJ2-5; D is perhaps TRBD1 (5 bases). Germline assignment: CDR1 SGHDT and CDR2 YYEEEE. The germline V and J ends were trimmed by 4 bases and 4 bases, with 11 bases remaining between them. This CDR3 comprises 13 residues. CDR3 DNA: TGTGCCAGCAGCCCGAAGGGGATAGAGACCCAGTACTTC. This encodes CASSPKGIETQYF.

The gene calls are TRBV14 and TRBJ1-1; D unclear. Germline values: CDR1 SGHDN, CDR2 FVKESK. The CDR3 has 14 residues. The germline V and J ends were trimmed by 0 bases and 3 bases, with 8 bases remaining between them. The CDR3 DNA sequence: TGTGCCAGCAGCCAAGATAGGGCGGACACTGAAGCTTTCTTT. Its translation: CASSQDRADTEAFF.

V usage is TRBV6-4 and J usage is TRBJ2-7; 10 nucleotides match TRBD2. The CDR3 totals 16 residues. Trimming removed 4 bases from V and 4 bases from J; junction bases left unmatched: 10. Germline V CDR1 and CDR2: MRHNA, SNTAGT. In DNA form, the CDR3 reads TGTGCCAGCAGTGCCCGACTAGCGGGCAACCCATACGAGCAGTACTTC. It codes for CASSARLAGNPYEQYF.

J is TRBJ2-7 and V is TRBV6-1; TRBD2 is a possible D gene (5 bases). Trimming left V 9 bases short and J 4 bases short, with 16 bases between. The germline gives CDR1 MNHNS, CDR2 SASEGT. This CDR3 spans 13 amino acids. The CDR3 DNA follows: TGTGCCAGTAACCCCCCCGGGATATACGAGCAGTACTTC. It translates to CASNPPGIYEQYF.

The rearrangement joins TRBV11-2 to TRBJ2-5; D possibly corresponds to TRBD1 (6 bases). Germline CDR1 reads SGHAT; CDR2 reads FQNNGV. The germline V and J ends were trimmed by 9 bases and 5 bases, with 22 bases remaining between them. The CDR3 consists of 15 residues. The CDR3 bases are TGTGCCAGTCTCCCCCGTCCAGGGGCAGCGGAGACCCAGTACTTC. Translated, it gives CASLPRPGAAETQYF.

The chain joins TRBV6-5 to TRBJ1-1; TRBD1 aligns across 8 bases. Germline V gene data show CDR1 as MNHEY and CDR2 as SVGAGI. This CDR3 region has 12 residues. Trimming removed 6 bases from V and 10 bases from J; junction bases left unmatched: 7. The DNA of the CDR3 is TGTGCCAGCAGCCCCAGGGGGCACGGAGCTTTCTTT. This encodes CASSPRGHGAFF.

This clone was seen only once. The chain links TRBV18 to TRBJ2-1, with 8 bases identical to TRBD2. The trim removed 8 bases at V and 4 bases at J, leaving 7 bases unmatched. Looked up from germline, CDR1 is KGHSH and CDR2 is LQKENI. The length of the CDR3 is 14 residues. CDR3 DNA sequence: TGTGCCAGCCTCGGGACTAGAGGTTACAATGAGCAGTTCTTC. Protein: CASLGTRGYNEQFF. The full variable domain, in which reference TRBV18 and TRBJ2-1 provide the parts outside the CDR3, is NAGVMQNPRHLVRRRGQEARLRCSPMKGHSHVYWYRQLPEEGLKFMVYLQKENIIDESGMPKERFSAEFPKEGPSILRIQQVVRGDSAAYFCASLGTRGYNEQFFGPGTRLTVL.

About this clone: A single base is all that separates this from a far larger clone, so a read error is likely. This chain uses TRBV5-1 with TRBJ2-2; D call uncertain. This CDR3 comprises 14 residues. Germline CDR1 and CDR2: SGHRS and YFSETQ. V was cut by 1 base and J by 4 bases, with 8 bases left in between. CDR3 residues: CASSLTQSTGELFF. The CDR3 bases are TGCGCCAGCAGCTTGACACAGAGCACCGGGGAGCTGTTTTTT.

This clone was found a few times. This sequence joins TRBV9 and TRBJ2-7; 7 nucleotides agree with TRBD1. The germline CDR1 and CDR2 sequences are SGDLS and YYNGEE. This CDR3 has 14 amino acids. V was pared by 6 bases and J by 2 bases, with 8 bases of the junction left unmatched. The CDR3 loop is CASTRGTEAYEQYF. The CDR3 coding sequence is TGTGCCAGCACGAGAGGGACAGAAGCCTACGAGCAGTACTTC.

V gene TRBV6-6 combines with J gene TRBJ2-2, with D unresolved. Germline V lookup: CDR1 MNHNY, CDR2 SVGAGI (reference sequence). V lost 0 bases and J 2 bases, leaving 10 bases between the germline ends. The CDR3 runs 16 residues. CDR3 amino acids: CASSYSPAANTGELFF. The DNA of the CDR3 is TGTGCCAGCAGTTACTCTCCAGCCGCCAACACCGGGGAGCTGTTTTTT.

J is TRBJ2-7 and V is TRBV6-5, with 10 bases identical to TRBD2. The J segment lost 7 bases and the V segment lost 4 bases, leaving 7 bases of the junction unmatched. Looked up from germline, CDR1 is MNHEY and CDR2 is SVGAGI. This CDR3 contains 14 residues. The CDR3 DNA reads as TGTGCCAGCAGTTCACTAGCGGGACCCAAGGAGCAGTACTTC. Translating it yields CASSSLAGPKEQYF.

The chain employs TRBV30 and TRBJ1-5; 11 bases are shared with TRBD1. V was pared by 4 bases and J by 3 bases, with 11 bases of the junction left unmatched. CDR1 GTSNPN and CDR2 SVGIG come from the germline V gene (reference sequence). There are 17 residues in the CDR3. The CDR3 nucleotides are TGTGCCTGGACAACCGGGACAGGGGGAAACCCCAATCAGCCCCAGCATTTT. Its translation: CAWTTGTGGNPNQPQHF.

The chain couples TRBV5-1 to TRBJ2-1; 8 nucleotides align to TRBD2. The V gene's germline CDR1 is SGHRS and CDR2 YFSETQ. V was clipped by 0 bases and J by 13 bases; unmatched bases: 6. This CDR3 contains 13 residues. For the CDR3, the DNA is TGCGCCAGCAGCTTGGCCCCGGGAGGGCTTCAGTTCTTC. Translation: CASSLAPGGLQFF.